A single sample gave rise to the 23 T cell receptor beta chains below, sequenced in a study of blood T cell repertoires in COVID-19. Clones were read by immunoSEQ multiplex PCR, and TCRdb kept only the in-frame ones, dropping some. This table has 130,000 to 150,000 clones, approximately 91% appearing once. The specimen was peripheral blood. All receptors derive from a human donor in a cohort sampled during active COVID-19.

The chain combines TRBV6-5 with TRBJ2-2; TRBD2 might be the D (6 bases). Germline V gene data show CDR1 as MNHEY and CDR2 as SVGAGI. This CDR3 spans 15 amino acids. V was clipped by 5 bases and J by 1 base, with 11 bases between them. The DNA for the CDR3 is TGTGCCAGCAGTCCAGTGGGAGGGAACACCGGGGAGCTGTTTTTT. Translation: CASSPVGGNTGELFF.

CDR3 nucleotide sequence: TGTGCCAGCAGCGCGATAGGCGGGGGGGACGAGCAGTACTTC. This gives the protein CASSAIGGGDEQYF. V and J are TRBV9 and TRBJ2-7; 9 positions match TRBD2. Germline V CDR1 and CDR2: SGDLS, YYNGEE. The CDR3 is 14 amino acids. After removal of 3 bases from V and 5 bases from J, the junction contained 6 bases not matched to a gene.

The gene calls are TRBV10-1 and TRBJ2-7; tentatively, D is TRBD1 (7 bases). Germline V gene data show CDR1 as WNHNN and CDR2 as SYGVQD (reference sequence). V gave up 7 bases and J gave up 2 bases, with 15 bases separating them. The CDR3 extends over 14 amino acids. CDR3 residues: CASTQGRMTYEQYF. In nucleotides, the CDR3 is TGCGCCAGCACACAGGGGAGGATGACCTACGAGCAGTACTTC.

The V and J genes are TRBV21-1 and TRBJ2-2; the D call TRBD1 from the table was never checked on the DNA. TRBV21-1 is a listed pseudogene. This CDR3 has 16 amino acids. The CDR3 sequence: CASSAYGTGATGELFF. DNA for the CDR3: TGTGCCAGCAGCGCTTACGGGACAGGGGCCACCGGGGAGCTGTTTTTT.

The chain couples TRBV4-2 to TRBJ2-2; D remains unclear. Trimming removed 1 base at V and 6 bases at J, with 15 bases between. Germline V lookup: CDR1 LGHNA, CDR2 YNFKEQ. This CDR3 region has 16 residues. For the CDR3, the DNA is TGTGCCAGCAGCCAAGTCTTAGAGACTCCCGCCGGGGAGCTGTTTTTT. Translating it yields CASSQVLETPAGELFF.

The CDR3 DNA follows: TGTGCCAGTAGTCTCCGGGACAGGGATGACGAGCAGTACTTC. Encoded protein: CASSLRDRDDEQYF. The chain employs TRBV19 and TRBJ2-7, with TRBD1 matching over 9 bases. V dropped 5 bases and J dropped 5; count of bases not matched to a gene: 7. The length of the CDR3 is 14 residues. The germline V gene has CDR1 LNHDA and CDR2 SQIVND (reference sequence).

The V and J genes are TRBV6-5 and TRBJ2-7; 8 bases map to TRBD2. Germline V gives CDR1 MNHEY, CDR2 SVGAGI. The J segment lost 5 bases and the V segment lost 2 bases, leaving 8 bases of the junction unmatched. The CDR3 runs to 15 residues. Here the CDR3 reads CASSYTSGSIHEQYF. The CDR3, as DNA: TGTGCCAGCAGTTACACGAGCGGGAGTATCCACGAGCAGTACTTC.

This clone was found once. The CDR3 region has the DNA TGTGCCAGCAGCCTAACCCTCGGTCCCCATAGCAATCAGCCCCAGCATTTT. As protein: CASSLTLGPHSNQPQHF. This chain joins TRBV28 and TRBJ1-5; D is unclear. The CDR3 consists of 17 residues. Germline-derived CDR1 and CDR2 are MDHEN and SYDVKM. V gave up 6 bases and J gave up 0 bases, with 18 bases separating them.

The rearrangement uses TRBV28 and TRBJ1-5, with D maybe TRBD1 (6 bases). Trimming stripped 1 base from V and 3 bases from J, with 10 bases between. The CDR3 loop spans 15 amino acids. Germline V gene sequence: CDR1 MDHEN, CDR2 SYDVKM. As DNA, the CDR3 is TGTGCCAGCAGTTTATTCGGACAGTTCAATCAGCCCCAGCATTTT. Its protein product is CASSLFGQFNQPQHF.

This chain uses TRBV6-2 or TRBV6-3 with TRBJ1-4; D remains ambiguous. The CDR3 runs 12 residues. V was cut by 2 bases and J by 10 bases, with 8 bases left in between. Germline V CDR1 and CDR2: MNHEY, SVGEGT. CDR3: CASSYPEGKLFF. Written as DNA, the CDR3 is TGTGCCAGCAGTTACCCCGAGGGAAAACTGTTTTTT.

The rearrangement joins TRBV4-3 to TRBJ2-3; 11 bases line up with TRBD2. Germline CDR1 is LGHNA and CDR2 is YSLEER. V trimming: 2 bases; J trimming: 1 base; junction bases outside the gene matches: 2. The CDR3 extends over 16 amino acids. CDR3 region: CASSQSSGGRTDTQYF. CDR3 DNA: TGCGCCAGCAGCCAATCTAGCGGGGGGCGCACAGATACGCAGTATTTT.

This chain uses TRBV6-6 with TRBJ1-1; D not resolved. V was clipped by 10 bases and J by 1 base, with 13 bases between them. The CDR3 has 13 residues. Germline CDR1 MNHNY, CDR2 SVGAGI (reference sequence). This chain's CDR3 is CATLTPSNTEAFF. The CDR3 coding sequence is TGTGCCACTTTGACACCGTCGAACACTGAAGCTTTCTTT.

The chain links TRBV3-1 (or the pseudogene TRBV3-2) to TRBJ1-1; D remains ambiguous. The CDR3 extends over 13 amino acids. V lost 1 base to trimming and J lost 4 bases, with 7 bases between them. Germline-derived CDR1 and CDR2 are LGHDT and YNNKEL (reference sequence). Here the CDR3 DNA reads TGTGCCAGCAGCCAAGGGCAGGTCACTGAAGCTTTCTTT. The encoded protein is CASSQGQVTEAFF.

This chain uses TRBV14 with TRBJ1-4; D gene unclear. The CDR3 has 15 residues. Looked up from germline, CDR1 is SGHDN and CDR2 is FVKESK. V was clipped by 3 bases and J by 1 base, with 9 bases between them. The CDR3 nucleotides read TGTGCCAGCAGCCAGCAACAGCTAACTAATGAAAAACTGTTTTTT. This encodes CASSQQQLTNEKLFF.

This chain uses TRBV6-6 with TRBJ2-5, with D uncertain. The length of the CDR3 is 15 residues. Looked up from germline, CDR1 is MNHNY and CDR2 is SVGAGI (reference sequence). Trimming removed 0 bases from V and 5 bases from J, with 13 bases in between. The CDR3: CASSYSSLTGETQYF. CDR3 coding DNA: TGTGCCAGCAGTTACTCGAGCCTCACCGGGGAGACCCAGTACTTC.

The rearrangement links TRBV27 to TRBJ2-1, with 10 bases identical to TRBD2. This CDR3 is built from 13 residues. V lost 6 bases and J lost 12; bases outside the gene matches: 8. The germline V gene encodes CDR1 MNHEY and CDR2 SMNVEV (reference sequence). CDR3: CASRAGTSAMQFF. In nucleotides, the CDR3 is TGTGCCAGCAGAGCCGGGACTAGCGCCATGCAGTTCTTC.

The chain carries TRBV28 and TRBJ2-3; 14 bases align to TRBD2. CDR3 length equals 17 residues. J gave up 5 bases and V 5 bases, and 9 bases lay outside the gene matches. Looked up from germline, CDR1 is MDHEN and CDR2 is SYDVKM. Written as DNA, the CDR3 is TGTGCCAGCAGTAACCCGGGACTAGCGGGGGCCTTAGATACGCAGTATTTT. Protein: CASSNPGLAGALDTQYF.

The chain joins TRBV2 to TRBJ1-5, with 7 bases aligning to TRBD1. The germline CDR1 and CDR2 sequences are SNHLY and FYNNEI. There are 13 residues in the CDR3. Germline trimming cut 8 bases from V and 7 bases from J; bases unmatched to any gene: 8. CDR3 sequence (DNA): TGTGCCAGCGTACAGGGGTGGAGGCAGCCCCAGCATTTT. It encodes CASVQGWRQPQHF.

V and J are TRBV27 and TRBJ2-2; tentatively, D is TRBD1 (5 bases). V lost 7 bases to trimming and J lost 5 bases, with 11 bases between them. The germline V gene has CDR1 MNHEY and CDR2 SMNVEV (reference sequence). This CDR3 has 13 amino acids. The CDR3 protein is CASTLRGTGELFF. DNA of the CDR3: TGTGCCAGCACACTAAGGGGTACCGGGGAGCTGTTTTTT.

This clone turned up a few times. The chain couples TRBV5-6 to TRBJ1-5; 7 nucleotides agree with TRBD1. Germline trimming cut 1 base from V and 7 bases from J; bases unmatched to any gene: 5. Germline CDR1 and CDR2: SGHDT and YYEEEE. The CDR3 consists of 14 residues. CDR3 coding DNA: TGTGCCAGCAGCTTGCAGAGGGGGCACCAGCCCCAGCATTTT. The encoded protein is CASSLQRGHQPQHF.

The chain has TRBV2 and TRBJ1-2; tentative D call: TRBD1 (5 bases). Trimming took off 7 bases at V and 5 bases at J, with 11 bases between the two ends. Germline V lookup: CDR1 SNHLY, CDR2 FYNNEI. The CDR3 runs 12 residues. The CDR3 coding sequence is TGTGCCAGCACTCCGGGGGGGTATGGCTACACCTTC. Translating it yields CASTPGGYGYTF.

V is TRBV19 and J is TRBJ1-4, with TRBD1 matching over 7 bases. Trimming at V came to 4 bases and at J to 7 bases, leaving 9 bases not matched to a gene. CDR1 is LNHDA and CDR2 is SQIVND in the germline V gene (reference sequence). The CDR3 runs 15 residues. The CDR3 DNA is TGTGCCAGTAGTAGTTTCGGGACAGAGCGTGAAAAACTGTTTTTT. Its translation is CASSSFGTEREKLFF.

V and J are TRBV28 and TRBJ2-7; a weak D match, TRBD2 (5 bases). From germline, CDR1 is MDHEN and CDR2 SYDVKM. Trimming pared 10 bases from V and 0 bases from J, leaving 13 bases between. This CDR3 contains 13 residues. CDR3 DNA sequence: TGTGCCACCGAGGGCAGAAGCTCCTACGAGCAGTACTTC. It is translated as CATEGRSSYEQYF.